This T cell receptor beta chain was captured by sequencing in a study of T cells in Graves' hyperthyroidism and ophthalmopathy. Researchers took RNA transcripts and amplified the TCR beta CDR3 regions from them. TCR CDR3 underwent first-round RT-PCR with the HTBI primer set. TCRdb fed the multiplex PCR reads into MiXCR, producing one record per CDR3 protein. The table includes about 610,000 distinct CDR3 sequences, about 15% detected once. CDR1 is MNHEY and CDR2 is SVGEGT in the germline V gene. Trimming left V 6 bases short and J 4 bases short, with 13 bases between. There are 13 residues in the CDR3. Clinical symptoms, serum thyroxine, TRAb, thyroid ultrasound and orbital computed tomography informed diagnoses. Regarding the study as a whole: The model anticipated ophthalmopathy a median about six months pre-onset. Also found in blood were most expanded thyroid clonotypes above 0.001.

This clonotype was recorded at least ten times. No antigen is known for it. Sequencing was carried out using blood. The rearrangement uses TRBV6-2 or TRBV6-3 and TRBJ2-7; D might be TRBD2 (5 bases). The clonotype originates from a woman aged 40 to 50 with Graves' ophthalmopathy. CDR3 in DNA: TGTGCCAGCAGAATCCCCGGGGAATACGAGCAGTACTTC. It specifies CASRIPGEYEQYF.